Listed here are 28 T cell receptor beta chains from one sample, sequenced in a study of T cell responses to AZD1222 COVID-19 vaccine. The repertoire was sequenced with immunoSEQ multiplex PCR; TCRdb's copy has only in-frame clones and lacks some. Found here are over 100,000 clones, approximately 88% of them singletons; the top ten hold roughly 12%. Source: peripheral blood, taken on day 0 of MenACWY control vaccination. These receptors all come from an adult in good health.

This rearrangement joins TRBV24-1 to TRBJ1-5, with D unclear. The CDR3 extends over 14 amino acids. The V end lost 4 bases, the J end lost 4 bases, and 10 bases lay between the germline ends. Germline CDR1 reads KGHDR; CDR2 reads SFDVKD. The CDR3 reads CATSEAVLNQPQHF. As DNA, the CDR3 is TGTGCCACCAGTGAGGCAGTGTTAAATCAGCCCCAGCATTTT.

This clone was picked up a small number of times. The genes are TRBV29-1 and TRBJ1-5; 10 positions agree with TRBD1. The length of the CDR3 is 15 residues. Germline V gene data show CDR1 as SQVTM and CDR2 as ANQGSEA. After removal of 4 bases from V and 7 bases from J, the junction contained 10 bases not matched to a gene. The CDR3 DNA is TGCAGCGTTGCTTGGGGACAGGGGAGTATACAGCCCCAGCATTTT. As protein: CSVAWGQGSIQPQHF.

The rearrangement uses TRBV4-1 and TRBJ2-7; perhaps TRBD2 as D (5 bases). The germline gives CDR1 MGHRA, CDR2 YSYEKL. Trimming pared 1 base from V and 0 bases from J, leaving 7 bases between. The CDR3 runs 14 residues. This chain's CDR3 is CASSQAEASYEQYF. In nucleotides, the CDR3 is TGCGCCAGCAGCCAAGCGGAGGCCTCCTACGAGCAGTACTTC.

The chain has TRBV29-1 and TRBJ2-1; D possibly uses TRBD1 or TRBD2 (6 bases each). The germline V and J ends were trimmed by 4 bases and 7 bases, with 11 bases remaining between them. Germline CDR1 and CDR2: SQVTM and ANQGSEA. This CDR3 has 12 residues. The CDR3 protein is CSVVLGGNEQFF. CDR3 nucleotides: TGCAGCGTTGTGTTAGGGGGGAATGAGCAGTTCTTC.

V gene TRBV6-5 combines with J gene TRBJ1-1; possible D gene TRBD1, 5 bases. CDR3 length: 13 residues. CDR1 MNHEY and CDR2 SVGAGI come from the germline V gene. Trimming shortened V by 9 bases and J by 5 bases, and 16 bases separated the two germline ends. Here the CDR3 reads CASSGGGRTEAFF. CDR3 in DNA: TGTGCCAGTTCGGGCGGGGGTCGGACTGAAGCTTTCTTT.

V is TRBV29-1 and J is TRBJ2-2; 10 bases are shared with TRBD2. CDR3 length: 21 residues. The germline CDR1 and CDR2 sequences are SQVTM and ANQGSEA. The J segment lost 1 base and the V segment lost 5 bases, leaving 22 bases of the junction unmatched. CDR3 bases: TGCAGCGTTCGCCGGGCCCCAAGACGCCTAGCGGGAGCGGAGAACACCGGGGAGCTGTTTTTT. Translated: CSVRRAPRRLAGAENTGELFF.

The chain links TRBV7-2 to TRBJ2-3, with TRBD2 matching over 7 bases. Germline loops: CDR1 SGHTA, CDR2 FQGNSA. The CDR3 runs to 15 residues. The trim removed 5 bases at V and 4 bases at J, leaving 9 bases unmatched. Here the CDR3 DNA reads TGTGCCAGCAGCCCTCAGACTAGCCCCTCAGATACGCAGTATTTT. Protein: CASSPQTSPSDTQYF. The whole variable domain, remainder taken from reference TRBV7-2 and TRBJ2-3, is GAGVSQSPSNKVTEKGKDVELRCDPISGHTALYWYRQSLGQGLEFLIYFQGNSAPDKSGLPSDRFSAERTGGSVSTLTIQRTQQEDSAVYLCASSPQTSPSDTQYFGPGTRLTVL.

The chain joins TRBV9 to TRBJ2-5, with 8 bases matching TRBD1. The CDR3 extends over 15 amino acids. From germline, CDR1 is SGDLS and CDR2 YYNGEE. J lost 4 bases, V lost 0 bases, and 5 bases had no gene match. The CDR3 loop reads CASSVGGTGGETQYF. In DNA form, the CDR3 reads TGTGCCAGCAGCGTAGGAGGAACAGGGGGAGAGACCCAGTACTTC.

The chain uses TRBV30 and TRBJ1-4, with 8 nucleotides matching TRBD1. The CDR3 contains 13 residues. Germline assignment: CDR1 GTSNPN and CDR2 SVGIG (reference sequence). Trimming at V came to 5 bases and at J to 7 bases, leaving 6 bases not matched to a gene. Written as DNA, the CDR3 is TGTGCCTGGCAATCCGGGACAGGTGAAAAACTGTTTTTT. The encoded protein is CAWQSGTGEKLFF.

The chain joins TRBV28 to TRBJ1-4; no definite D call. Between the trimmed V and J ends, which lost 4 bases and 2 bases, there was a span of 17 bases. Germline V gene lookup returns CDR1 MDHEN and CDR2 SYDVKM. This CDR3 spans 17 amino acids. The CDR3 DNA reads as TGTGCCAGCAGTTCCCATCCCTCGGGGTGGACTAATGAAAAACTGTTTTTT. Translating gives CASSSHPSGWTNEKLFF.

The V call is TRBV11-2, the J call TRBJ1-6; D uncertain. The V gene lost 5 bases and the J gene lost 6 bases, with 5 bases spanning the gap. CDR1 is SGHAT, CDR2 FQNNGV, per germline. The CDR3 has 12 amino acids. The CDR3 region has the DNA TGTGCCAGCAGCATGGCTAATTCACCCCTCCACTTT. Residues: CASSMANSPLHF. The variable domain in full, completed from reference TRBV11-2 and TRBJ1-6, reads EAGVAQSPRYKIIEKRQSVAFWCNPISGHATLYWYQQILGQGPKLLIQFQNNGVVDDSQLPKDRFSAERLKGVDSTLKIQPAKLEDSAVYLCASSMANSPLHFGNGTRLTVT.

CDR3 DNA: TGTGCCAGCAGCCCCGGACTGGGATTCTACGAGCAGTACTTC. As protein: CASSPGLGFYEQYF. The rearrangement links TRBV9 to TRBJ2-7; tentatively, D is TRBD2 (5 bases). The V gene lost 4 bases and the J gene lost 3 bases, with 14 bases spanning the gap. The CDR3 contains 14 residues. The germline CDR1 and CDR2 sequences are SGDLS and YYNGEE.

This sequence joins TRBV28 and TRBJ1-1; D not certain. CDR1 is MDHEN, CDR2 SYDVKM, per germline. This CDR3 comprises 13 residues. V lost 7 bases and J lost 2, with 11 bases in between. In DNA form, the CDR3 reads TGTGCCAGCACCCCCCCGAGAAACACTGAAGCTTTCTTT. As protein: CASTPPRNTEAFF.

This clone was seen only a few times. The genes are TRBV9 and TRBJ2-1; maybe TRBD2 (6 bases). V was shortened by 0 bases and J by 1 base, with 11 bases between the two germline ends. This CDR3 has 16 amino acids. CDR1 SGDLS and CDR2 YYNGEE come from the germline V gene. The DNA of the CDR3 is TGTGCCAGCAGCGTAGCAGTAGCGGAATCCTACAATGAGCAGTTCTTC. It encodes CASSVAVAESYNEQFF.

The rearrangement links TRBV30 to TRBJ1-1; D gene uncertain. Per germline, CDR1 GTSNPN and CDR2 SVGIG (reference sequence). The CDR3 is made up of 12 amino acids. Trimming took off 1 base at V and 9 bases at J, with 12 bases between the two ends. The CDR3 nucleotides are TGTGCCTGGAGTGCAATATTCGGTAAAGCTTTCTTT. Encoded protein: CAWSAIFGKAFF.

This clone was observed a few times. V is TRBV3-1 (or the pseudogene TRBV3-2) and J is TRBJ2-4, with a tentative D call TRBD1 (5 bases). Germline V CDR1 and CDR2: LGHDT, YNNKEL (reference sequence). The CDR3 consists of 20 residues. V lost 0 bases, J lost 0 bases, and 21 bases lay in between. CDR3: CASSQELRQPLFTAKNIQYF. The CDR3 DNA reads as TGTGCCAGCAGCCAAGAACTGAGACAGCCATTGTTTACAGCCAAAAACATTCAGTACTTC.

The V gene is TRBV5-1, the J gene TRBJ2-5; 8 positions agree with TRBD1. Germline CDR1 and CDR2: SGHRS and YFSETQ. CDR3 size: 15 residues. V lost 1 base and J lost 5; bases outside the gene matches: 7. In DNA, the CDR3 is TGCGCCAGCAGCTTGTCGCAGGGGGCGGGGGAGACCCAGTACTTC. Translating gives CASSLSQGAGETQYF.

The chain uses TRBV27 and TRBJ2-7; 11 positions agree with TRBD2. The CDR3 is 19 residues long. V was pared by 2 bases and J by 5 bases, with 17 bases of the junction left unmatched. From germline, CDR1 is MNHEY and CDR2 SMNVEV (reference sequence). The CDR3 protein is CASSLNREVGLAGGDEQYF. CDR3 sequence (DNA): TGTGCCAGCAGTTTAAACCGGGAGGTTGGGCTAGCGGGAGGAGACGAGCAGTACTTC.

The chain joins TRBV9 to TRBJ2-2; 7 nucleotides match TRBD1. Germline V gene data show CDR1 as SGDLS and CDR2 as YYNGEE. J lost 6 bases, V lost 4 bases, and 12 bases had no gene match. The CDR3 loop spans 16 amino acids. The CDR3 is CASSIHGQDRPGELFF. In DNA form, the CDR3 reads TGTGCCAGCAGCATCCATGGACAGGACCGACCCGGGGAGCTGTTTTTT.

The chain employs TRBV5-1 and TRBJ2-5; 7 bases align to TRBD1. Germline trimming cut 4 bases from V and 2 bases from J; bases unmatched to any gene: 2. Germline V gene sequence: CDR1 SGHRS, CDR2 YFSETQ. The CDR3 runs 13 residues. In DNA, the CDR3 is TGCGCCAGCAGCCGGGACAGTCAAGAGACCCAGTACTTC. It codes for CASSRDSQETQYF. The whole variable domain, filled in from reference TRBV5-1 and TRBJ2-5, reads KAGVTQTPRYLIKTRGQQVTLSCSPISGHRSVSWYQQTPGQGLQFLFEYFSETQRNKGNFPGRFSGRQFSNSRSEMNVSTLELGDSALYLCASSRDSQETQYFGPGTRLLVL.

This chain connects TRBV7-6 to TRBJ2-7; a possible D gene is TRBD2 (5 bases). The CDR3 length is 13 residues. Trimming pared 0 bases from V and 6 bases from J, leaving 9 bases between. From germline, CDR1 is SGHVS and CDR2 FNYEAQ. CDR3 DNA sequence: TGTGCCAGCAGCTTAGCGCCTAGCTCCGAGCAGTACTTC. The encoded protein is CASSLAPSSEQYF. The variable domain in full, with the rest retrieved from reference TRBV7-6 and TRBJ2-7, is GAGVSQSPRYKVTKRGQDVALRCDPISGHVSLYWYRQALGQGPEFLTYFNYEAQQDKSGLPNDRFSAERPEGSISTLTIQRTEQRDSAMYRCASSLAPSSEQYFGPGTRLTVT.

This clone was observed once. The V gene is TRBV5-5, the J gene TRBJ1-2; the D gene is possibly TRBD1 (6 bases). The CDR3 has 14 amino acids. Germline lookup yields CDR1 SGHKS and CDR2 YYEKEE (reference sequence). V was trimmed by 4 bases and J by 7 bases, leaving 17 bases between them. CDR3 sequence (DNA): TGTGCCAGCAGCCCACCGGGGGGGGCGGTTGGCTACACCTTC. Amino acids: CASSPPGGAVGYTF.

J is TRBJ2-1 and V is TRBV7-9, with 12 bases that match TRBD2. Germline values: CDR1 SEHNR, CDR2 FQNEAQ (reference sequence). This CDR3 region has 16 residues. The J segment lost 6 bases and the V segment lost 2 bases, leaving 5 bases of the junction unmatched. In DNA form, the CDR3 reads TGTGCCAGCAGCTTACCGGGACTAGCGGGTAGCAATGAGCAGTTCTTC. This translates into CASSLPGLAGSNEQFF. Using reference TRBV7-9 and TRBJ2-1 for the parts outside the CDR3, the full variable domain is DTGVSQNPRHKITKRGQNVTFRCDPISEHNRLYWYRQTLGQGPEFLTYFQNEAQLEKSRLLSDRFSAERPKGSFSTLEIQRTEQGDSAMYLCASSLPGLAGSNEQFFGPGTRLTVL.

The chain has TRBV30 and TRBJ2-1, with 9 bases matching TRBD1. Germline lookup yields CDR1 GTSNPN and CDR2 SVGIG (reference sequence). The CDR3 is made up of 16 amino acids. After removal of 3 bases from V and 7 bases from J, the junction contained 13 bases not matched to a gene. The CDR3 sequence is CAWRGFGGQGVNEQFF. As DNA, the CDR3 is TGTGCCTGGAGGGGCTTCGGGGGACAGGGCGTAAATGAGCAGTTCTTC.

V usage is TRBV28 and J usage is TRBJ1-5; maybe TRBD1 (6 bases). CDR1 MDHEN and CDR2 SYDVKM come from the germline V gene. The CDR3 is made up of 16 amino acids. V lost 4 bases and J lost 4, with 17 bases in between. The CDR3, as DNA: TGTGCCAGCAGTTCCGGGCTTCAGGGGTTAAATCAGCCCCAGCATTTT. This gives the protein CASSSGLQGLNQPQHF.

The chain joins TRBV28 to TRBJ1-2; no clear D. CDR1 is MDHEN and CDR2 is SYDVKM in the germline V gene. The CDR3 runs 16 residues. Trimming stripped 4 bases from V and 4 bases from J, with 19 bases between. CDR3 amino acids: CASSSPREGGIYGYTF. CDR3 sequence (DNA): TGTGCCAGCAGTTCCCCACGGGAGGGTGGGATCTATGGCTACACCTTC.

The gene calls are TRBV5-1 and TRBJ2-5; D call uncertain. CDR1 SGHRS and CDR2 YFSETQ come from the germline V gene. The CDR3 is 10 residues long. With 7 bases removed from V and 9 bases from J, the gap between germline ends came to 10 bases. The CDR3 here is CASSQGSQYF. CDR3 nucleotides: TGCGCCAGCTCCCAAGGGTCCCAGTACTTC. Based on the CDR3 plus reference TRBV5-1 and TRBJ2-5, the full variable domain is KAGVTQTPRYLIKTRGQQVTLSCSPISGHRSVSWYQQTPGQGLQFLFEYFSETQRNKGNFPGRFSGRQFSNSRSEMNVSTLELGDSALYLCASSQGSQYFGPGTRLLVL.

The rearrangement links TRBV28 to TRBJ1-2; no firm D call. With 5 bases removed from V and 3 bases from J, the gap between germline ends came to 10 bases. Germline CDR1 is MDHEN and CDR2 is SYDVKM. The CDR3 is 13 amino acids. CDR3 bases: TGTGCCAGCAGTAGTATTCGTTACTATGGCTACACCTTC. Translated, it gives CASSSIRYYGYTF.